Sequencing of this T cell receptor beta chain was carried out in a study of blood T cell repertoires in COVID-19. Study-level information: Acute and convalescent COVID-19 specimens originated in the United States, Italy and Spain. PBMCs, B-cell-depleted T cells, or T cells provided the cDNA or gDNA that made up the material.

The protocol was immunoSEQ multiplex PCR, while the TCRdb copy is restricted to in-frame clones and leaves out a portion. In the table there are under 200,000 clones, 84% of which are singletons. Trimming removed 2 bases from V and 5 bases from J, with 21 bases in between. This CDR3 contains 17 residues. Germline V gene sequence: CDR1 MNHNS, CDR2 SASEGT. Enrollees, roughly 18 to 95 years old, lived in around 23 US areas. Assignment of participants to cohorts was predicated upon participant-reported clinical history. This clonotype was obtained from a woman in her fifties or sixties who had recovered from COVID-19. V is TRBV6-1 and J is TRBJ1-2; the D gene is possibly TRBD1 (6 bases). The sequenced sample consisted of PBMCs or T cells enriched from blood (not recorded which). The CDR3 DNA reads TGTGCCAGCAGTGAATCCAGGGGAGTTACCAATTCGTATGGCTACACCTTC. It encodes CASSESRGVTNSYGYTF.